The 31 T cell receptor beta chains reported below all come from one sample, sequenced in a study of cytomegalovirus exposure and HLA in healthy donors. PCR was performed using 60 Vbeta and 13 Jbeta primers. Sequencing used immunoSEQ multiplex PCR; TCRdb keeps in-frame clones, though not all of them. Here the sample spans about 150,000 clones, over 70% being singletons. The sample consisted of PBMCs. These TCRs come from a woman aged 25 to 39 in good health and CMV-seropositive.

The rearrangement joins TRBV21-1 to TRBJ2-1; the table's TRBD2 call for D was not verified on the DNA. TRBV21-1 is a recognized pseudogene. This CDR3 spans 22 amino acids. The CDR3 region has the DNA TGTGCCAGCAGCAAAGCAATCGGAGGGTCTAGGCGGAGTAGGAACTCCTACAATGAGCAGTTCTTC. Translating it yields CASSKAIGGSRRSRNSYNEQFF.

This sequence joins TRBV28 and TRBJ2-2, with D perhaps matching TRBD2 (5 bases). Trimming cost V 3 bases and J 6 bases, with 23 bases left between them. This CDR3 is 18 amino acids long. Germline CDR1 is MDHEN and CDR2 is SYDVKM. CDR3 sequence: CASSFSASYGDEAGELFF. For the CDR3, the DNA is TGTGCCAGCAGTTTTTCGGCTAGCTATGGGGATGAGGCCGGGGAGCTGTTTTTT.

Only a few counts were recorded for this clone. The CDR3 region is CASRQGARDYGYTF. CDR3 sequence (DNA): TGCGCCAGCAGACAGGGGGCGCGGGACTATGGCTACACCTTC. The J gene is TRBJ1-2, the V gene TRBV23-1, with 9 positions matching TRBD1. TRBV23-1 is designated an ORF whose function remains uncertain. This CDR3 spans 14 amino acids. J lost 3 bases, V lost 6 bases, and 5 bases had no gene match.

This clone was counted between two and nine times. The chain is built from TRBV13 and TRBJ2-3; TRBD2 matches 7 bases. The CDR3 sequence is 16 residues long. In germline, CDR1 is PRHDT, CDR2 FYEKMQ (reference sequence). Trimming at V came to 0 bases and at J to 1 base, leaving 4 bases not matched to a gene. The CDR3: CASSLGTSGGTDTQYF. CDR3 DNA sequence: TGTGCCAGCAGCTTAGGGACAAGCGGGGGCACAGATACGCAGTATTTT.

V is TRBV30 and J is TRBJ1-3; D call uncertain. The CDR3 consists of 13 residues. The V gene lost 3 bases and the J gene lost 2 bases, with 8 bases spanning the gap. Germline assignment: CDR1 GTSNPN and CDR2 SVGIG (reference sequence). CDR3: CAWSPLAGNTIYF. CDR3 sequence (DNA): TGTGCCTGGAGCCCGTTAGCTGGAAACACCATATATTTT.

There are a few counts of this clone. The V and J genes are TRBV27 and TRBJ1-1; 7 positions match TRBD1. Unmatched junction bases numbered 13, after V lost 6 bases and J lost 6 bases. The CDR3 covers 15 residues. The V gene's germline CDR1 is MNHEY and CDR2 SMNVEV (reference sequence). DNA for the CDR3: TGTGCCAGCAGGATATACAGGGGACCCTTGGCTGAAGCTTTCTTT. Translation gives CASRIYRGPLAEAFF.

The chain recombines TRBV19 with TRBJ2-7, with D perhaps TRBD1 (6 bases). Germline V gene lookup returns CDR1 LNHDA and CDR2 SQIVND (reference sequence). The CDR3 loop spans 13 amino acids. V was clipped by 7 bases and J by 5 bases, with 15 bases between them. The DNA of the CDR3 is TGTGCCAGTACAGGGGAAGGGCCACACGAGCAGTACTTC. It encodes CASTGEGPHEQYF.

The chain links TRBV9 to TRBJ1-2, with D tentatively TRBD1 (5 bases). This CDR3 has 11 amino acids. The germline gives CDR1 SGDLS, CDR2 YYNGEE. V shed 5 bases and J shed 6 bases, with 8 bases lying between them. The CDR3 region has the DNA TGTGCCAGCAGTCCAGGGAATGGCTACACCTTC. Its translation: CASSPGNGYTF.

The rearrangement joins TRBV7-9 to TRBJ2-7, with 11 bases matching TRBD2. The CDR3 extends over 16 amino acids. V shed 5 bases, J shed 4 bases, and the junction held 10 bases outside the gene matches. Germline V gene lookup returns CDR1 SEHNR and CDR2 FQNEAQ (reference sequence). The CDR3 nucleotides are TGTGCCAGCAGCACCCTCCGGACTAGCGGGCAGTACGAGCAGTACTTC. The encoded protein is CASSTLRTSGQYEQYF.

This clone occurred once. Here the CDR3 reads CASSERDSPQQANYGYTF. The CDR3, as DNA: TGTGCCAGCAGTGAACGGGACAGCCCACAACAAGCTAACTATGGCTACACCTTC. The chain combines TRBV25-1 with TRBJ1-2; 7 nucleotides align to TRBD1. This CDR3 has 18 amino acids. Germline assignment: CDR1 MGHDK and CDR2 SYGVNS. Germline trimming cut 2 bases from V and 0 bases from J; bases unmatched to any gene: 12.

J is TRBJ1-3 and V is TRBV19, with D perhaps matching TRBD1 (5 bases). Germline CDR1 LNHDA, CDR2 SQIVND (reference sequence). The CDR3 has 13 residues. The V and J ends lost 7 bases and 0 bases respectively, with 7 bases between them. The chain's CDR3 is CASTDSSGNTIYF. The DNA for the CDR3 is TGTGCCAGTACCGACAGCTCTGGAAACACCATATATTTT.

This clone turned up a few times. V and J are TRBV2 and TRBJ1-2; a weak D match, TRBD1 (6 bases). CDR1 and CDR2 (germline): SNHLY, FYNNEI. V shed 4 bases and J shed 4 bases, with 13 bases lying between them. This CDR3 spans 14 amino acids. The chain's CDR3 is CASSGGRGFYGYTF. CDR3 coding DNA: TGTGCCAGCAGTGGGGGGCGGGGGTTCTATGGCTACACCTTC.

This rearrangement joins TRBV5-1 to TRBJ2-7; D is possibly TRBD2 (5 bases). The CDR3 consists of 14 residues. Germline V gene lookup returns CDR1 SGHRS and CDR2 YFSETQ. Trimming took off 5 bases at V and 0 bases at J, with 12 bases between the two ends. CDR3 sequence reads: CASRPEAISYEQYF. The CDR3 DNA sequence: TGCGCCAGCAGACCGGAGGCGATCTCCTACGAGCAGTACTTC.

CDR3 region: CASSFGDRGIRLYF. Written as DNA, the CDR3 is TGTGCCAGCAGTTTCGGGGACAGGGGAATCCGTCTATATTTT. This chain connects TRBV6-5 to TRBJ1-3, with 10 positions matching TRBD1. V lost 4 bases to trimming and J lost 14 bases; unmatched junction nucleotides: 11. Germline V lookup: CDR1 MNHEY, CDR2 SVGAGI. The CDR3 spans 14 residues.

This clone was seen just once. V gene TRBV14 combines with J gene TRBJ1-2; D not resolved. CDR1 is SGHDN and CDR2 is FVKESK in the germline V gene. Trimming took off 1 base at V and 0 bases at J, with 6 bases between the two ends. The CDR3 totals 14 residues. The CDR3 is CASSQVTANYGYTF. CDR3 DNA: TGTGCCAGCAGCCAAGTTACAGCTAACTATGGCTACACCTTC.

CDR3 loop: CASSVDSGRAETQYF. The CDR3 bases are TGTGCCAGCAGCGTAGATAGCGGGAGGGCGGAGACCCAGTACTTC. This chain links TRBV9 with TRBJ2-5; 11 bases line up with TRBD2. Germline CDR1 reads SGDLS; CDR2 reads YYNGEE. J was trimmed by 5 bases and V by 0 bases; bases with no gene match: 3. This CDR3 is 15 amino acids long.

CDR3 in amino acids: CASTPLATYEQYF. The CDR3 DNA follows: TGTGCCAGCACCCCTCTAGCGACCTACGAGCAGTACTTC. The rearrangement uses TRBV7-9 and TRBJ2-7; D is possibly TRBD2 (6 bases). Germline V gene data show CDR1 as SEHNR and CDR2 as FQNEAQ (reference sequence). This CDR3 has 13 amino acids. Trimming took off 7 bases at V and 2 bases at J, with 12 bases between the two ends. Combining the CDR3 with reference TRBV7-9 and TRBJ2-7 gives the whole variable domain DTGVSQNPRHKITKRGQNVTFRCDPISEHNRLYWYRQTLGQGPEFLTYFQNEAQLEKSRLLSDRFSAERPKGSFSTLEIQRTEQGDSAMYLCASTPLATYEQYFGPGTRLTVT.

The chain is built from TRBV6-6 and TRBJ2-2; 7 bases fit TRBD2. J lost 4 bases, V lost 5 bases, and 10 bases had no gene match. This CDR3 has 16 amino acids. Germline CDR1 reads MNHNY; CDR2 reads SVGAGI (reference sequence). This CDR3 reads CASSGSTSEGTGELFF. Written as DNA, the CDR3 is TGTGCCAGCAGTGGCTCAACTAGCGAAGGCACCGGGGAGCTGTTTTTT.

The chain links TRBV11-3 to TRBJ1-4; 9 nucleotides agree with TRBD1. This CDR3 contains 15 residues. Germline CDR1 and CDR2: SGHNT and YENEEA. The V segment lost 2 bases and the J segment 5 bases; nucleotides outside the gene matches: 3. CDR3 sequence (DNA): TGTGCCAGCAGCTTAACTGGGACAGGGAATGAAAAACTGTTTTTT. It codes for CASSLTGTGNEKLFF.

The chain is built from TRBV7-9 and TRBJ2-7; a weak D match, TRBD1 (6 bases). The CDR3 length is 16 residues. Germline CDR1 SEHNR, CDR2 FQNEAQ (reference sequence). Trimming took off 5 bases at V and 0 bases at J, with 17 bases between the two ends. CDR3 residues: CASSPTGTLGSYEQYF. The CDR3 DNA follows: TGTGCCAGCAGCCCTACCGGGACACTTGGCTCCTACGAGCAGTACTTC. The full variable domain, its missing parts supplied by reference TRBV7-9 and TRBJ2-7, is DTGVSQNPRHKITKRGQNVTFRCDPISEHNRLYWYRQTLGQGPEFLTYFQNEAQLEKSRLLSDRFSAERPKGSFSTLEIQRTEQGDSAMYLCASSPTGTLGSYEQYFGPGTRLTVT.

This clone came up a few times. The chain carries TRBV9 and TRBJ2-3, with a possible D match to TRBD2 (6 bases). V was trimmed by 2 bases and J by 0 bases, leaving 10 bases between them. The CDR3 sequence is 15 residues long. Per the germline V gene, CDR1 is SGDLS and CDR2 is YYNGEE. The CDR3 is CASSVEGASTDTQYF. As DNA, the CDR3 is TGTGCCAGCAGCGTGGAGGGAGCTAGCACAGATACGCAGTATTTT. The full variable domain, rest sourced from reference TRBV9 and TRBJ2-3, is DSGVTQTPKHLITATGQRVTLRCSPRSGDLSVYWYQQSLDQGLQFLIQYYNGEERAKGNILERFSAQQFPDLHSELNLSSLELGDSALYFCASSVEGASTDTQYFGPGTRLTVL.

The chain uses TRBV28 and TRBJ2-1; the match to TRBD1 covers 11 bases. This CDR3 region has 13 residues. Germline assignment: CDR1 MDHEN and CDR2 SYDVKM. V dropped 5 bases and J dropped 9; count of bases not matched to a gene: 3. The CDR3 DNA is TGTGCCAGCAGTGGACAGGGGGCGGGTGAGCAGTTCTTC. This gives the protein CASSGQGAGEQFF.

This chain connects TRBV5-1 to TRBJ2-2, with D maybe TRBD1 (5 bases). CDR1 and CDR2 (germline): SGHRS, YFSETQ. The CDR3 loop spans 19 amino acids. Trimming took 1 base from V and 0 from J, leaving 19 bases between them. In DNA form, the CDR3 reads TGCGCCAGCAGCTTGTCAACAGGAATTGGTCGGCCGAACACCGGGGAGCTGTTTTTT. As protein: CASSLSTGIGRPNTGELFF.

V is TRBV6-5 and J is TRBJ2-7; D is undetermined. CDR3 length equals 13 residues. Trimming left V 9 bases short and J 0 bases short, with 12 bases between. Germline CDR1 and CDR2: MNHEY and SVGAGI. Here the CDR3 reads CASSLGPSYEQYF. CDR3 nucleotides: TGTGCCAGTTCTTTGGGCCCCTCCTACGAGCAGTACTTC.

The table lists this clone with a count of one. The chain has TRBV6-6 and TRBJ1-5; a weak D match, TRBD1 (6 bases). Germline V gene sequence: CDR1 MNHNY, CDR2 SVGAGI (reference sequence). Trimming cost V 3 bases and J 7 bases, with 19 bases left between them. The CDR3 runs 16 residues. In nucleotides, the CDR3 is TGTGCCAGCAGTTATGTGACGACGGCTAGGGGGCAGCCCCAGCATTTT. Residues: CASSYVTTARGQPQHF.

The chain recombines TRBV28 with TRBJ1-1, with D possibly being TRBD1 (6 bases). This CDR3 is built from 13 residues. With 3 bases removed from V and 10 bases from J, the gap between germline ends came to 15 bases. Germline CDR1 MDHEN, CDR2 SYDVKM. In DNA form, the CDR3 reads TGTGCCAGCAGTTTGGATACAGGGTCAACAGCTTTCTTT. Protein: CASSLDTGSTAFF.

This clone was found once. This CDR3 reads CASSLSQGTFYNEQFF. DNA of the CDR3: TGTGCCAGCAGCTTATCACAGGGGACGTTTTACAATGAGCAGTTCTTC. The rearrangement links TRBV5-4 to TRBJ2-1; 7 positions agree with TRBD1. This CDR3 is built from 16 residues. With 2 bases clipped from V and 4 bases from J, the junction kept 9 bases outside the gene matches. CDR1 is SGHNT and CDR2 is YYREEE in the germline V gene (reference sequence).

The chain joins TRBV7-9 to TRBJ2-5; 9 nucleotides align to TRBD1. With 3 bases clipped from V and 2 bases from J, the junction kept 1 base outside the gene matches. The CDR3 runs 14 residues. From germline, CDR1 is SEHNR and CDR2 FQNEAQ (reference sequence). The CDR3 loop is CASSFGQGQETQYF. The CDR3, as DNA: TGTGCCAGCAGCTTCGGACAGGGGCAAGAGACCCAGTACTTC.

The chain links TRBV27 to TRBJ2-7; a weak D match, TRBD1 (6 bases). Germline V gene lookup returns CDR1 MNHEY and CDR2 SMNVEV (reference sequence). The germline V and J ends were trimmed by 5 bases and 6 bases, with 17 bases remaining between them. The CDR3 consists of 14 residues. The CDR3 protein is CASSPIDRRSEQYF. CDR3 nucleotides: TGTGCCAGCAGTCCCATCGACAGGAGAAGCGAGCAGTACTTC.

Written as DNA, the CDR3 is TGTGCCAGCAGCTTAGGGGTCGCGAAAGAGACCCAGTACTTC. Residues: CASSLGVAKETQYF. The chain uses TRBV5-4 and TRBJ2-5; D might be TRBD1 (5 bases). V lost 2 bases and J 3 bases, leaving 11 bases between the germline ends. The CDR3 spans 14 residues. Germline V lookup: CDR1 SGHNT, CDR2 YYREEE (reference sequence).

The genes are TRBV7-9 and TRBJ1-1; 9 positions agree with TRBD1. This CDR3 is 17 amino acids long. The germline gives CDR1 SEHNR, CDR2 FQNEAQ (reference sequence). Trimming at V came to 6 bases and at J to 4 bases, leaving 15 bases not matched to a gene. The CDR3 nucleotides read TGTGCCAGCAGGTCATTGGGACAGGGATCGGGGGGCACTGAAGCTTTCTTT. Translated, it gives CASRSLGQGSGGTEAFF. The variable domain in full, completed from reference TRBV7-9 and TRBJ1-1, reads DTGVSQNPRHKITKRGQNVTFRCDPISEHNRLYWYRQTLGQGPEFLTYFQNEAQLEKSRLLSDRFSAERPKGSFSTLEIQRTEQGDSAMYLCASRSLGQGSGGTEAFFGQGTRLTVV.